Sequencing of this T cell receptor beta chain was carried out in a study of post-analysis software for immune sequencing data. CDR3 size: 15 residues. Germline loops: CDR1 SGHTA, CDR2 FQGNSA. V lost 4 bases and J lost 8; bases outside the gene matches: 11. Study results and caveats: Controls had lower frequencies than patients of four or five TRBV segments, which included TRBV5-6, TRBV5-1 and TRBV20-1.

Comments on this clonotype: Its antigen is as yet unknown.

Every TCR beta cDNA library bore unique molecular identifiers. TCRdb reanalysed the PCR reads using MiXCR and keeps one entry per CDR3 protein. The table has roughly 800,000 distinct CDR3 sequences, around 53% seen once. This clonotype was obtained from a girl aged 5-17 years with multiple sclerosis. This chain connects TRBV7-2 to TRBJ2-1; 7 bases align to TRBD2. Input material: blood. The DNA of the CDR3 is TGTGCCAGCAGCTCCCATTCAGCGGGAAGCTATGAGCAGTTCTTC. Encoded protein: CASSSHSAGSYEQFF. The entire variable domain, with the rest obtained from reference TRBV7-2 and TRBJ2-1, is as follows: GAGVSQSPSNKVTEKGKDVELRCDPISGHTALYWYRQSLGQGLEFLIYFQGNSAPDKSGLPSDRFSAERTGGSVSTLTIQRTQQEDSAVYLCASSSHSAGSYEQFFGPGTRLTVL.